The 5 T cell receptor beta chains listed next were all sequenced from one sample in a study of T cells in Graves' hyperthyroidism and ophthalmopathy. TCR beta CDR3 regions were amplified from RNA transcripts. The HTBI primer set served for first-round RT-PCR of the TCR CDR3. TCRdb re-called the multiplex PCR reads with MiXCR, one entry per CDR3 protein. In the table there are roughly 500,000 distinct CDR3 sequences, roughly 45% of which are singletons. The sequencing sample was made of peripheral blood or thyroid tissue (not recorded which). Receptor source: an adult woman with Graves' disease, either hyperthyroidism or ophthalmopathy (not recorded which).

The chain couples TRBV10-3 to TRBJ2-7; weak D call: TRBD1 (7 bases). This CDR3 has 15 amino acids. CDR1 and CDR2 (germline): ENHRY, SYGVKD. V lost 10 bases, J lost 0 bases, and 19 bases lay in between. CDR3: CATQGGTEYSYEQYF. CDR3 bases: TGTGCCACCCAAGGCGGGACAGAGTACTCCTACGAGCAGTACTTC.

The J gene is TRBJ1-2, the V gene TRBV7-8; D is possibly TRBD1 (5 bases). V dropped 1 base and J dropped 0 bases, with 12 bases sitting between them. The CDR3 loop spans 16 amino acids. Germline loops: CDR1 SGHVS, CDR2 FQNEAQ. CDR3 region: CASSLGRQPPNYGYTF. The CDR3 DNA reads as TGTGCCAGCAGCTTAGGTAGACAGCCACCTAACTATGGCTACACCTTC.

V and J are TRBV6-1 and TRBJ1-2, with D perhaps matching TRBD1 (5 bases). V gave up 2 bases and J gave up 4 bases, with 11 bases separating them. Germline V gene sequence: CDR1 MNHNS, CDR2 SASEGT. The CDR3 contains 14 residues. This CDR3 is CASSERDSFYGYTF. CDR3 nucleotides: TGTGCCAGCAGTGAAAGAGACAGTTTCTATGGCTACACCTTC.

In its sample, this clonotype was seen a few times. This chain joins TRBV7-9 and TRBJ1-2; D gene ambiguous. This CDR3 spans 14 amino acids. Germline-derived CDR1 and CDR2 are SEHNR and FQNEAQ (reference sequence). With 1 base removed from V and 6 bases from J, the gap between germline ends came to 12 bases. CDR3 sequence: CASSLGIWGDGYTF. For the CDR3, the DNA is TGTGCCAGCAGCTTAGGTATCTGGGGTGATGGCTACACCTTC.

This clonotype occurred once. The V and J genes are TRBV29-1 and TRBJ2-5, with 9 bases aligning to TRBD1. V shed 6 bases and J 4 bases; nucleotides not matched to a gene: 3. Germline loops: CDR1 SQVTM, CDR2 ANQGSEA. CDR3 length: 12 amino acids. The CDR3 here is CSVGQGLETQYF. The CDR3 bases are TGCAGCGTCGGACAGGGGTTAGAGACCCAGTACTTC.